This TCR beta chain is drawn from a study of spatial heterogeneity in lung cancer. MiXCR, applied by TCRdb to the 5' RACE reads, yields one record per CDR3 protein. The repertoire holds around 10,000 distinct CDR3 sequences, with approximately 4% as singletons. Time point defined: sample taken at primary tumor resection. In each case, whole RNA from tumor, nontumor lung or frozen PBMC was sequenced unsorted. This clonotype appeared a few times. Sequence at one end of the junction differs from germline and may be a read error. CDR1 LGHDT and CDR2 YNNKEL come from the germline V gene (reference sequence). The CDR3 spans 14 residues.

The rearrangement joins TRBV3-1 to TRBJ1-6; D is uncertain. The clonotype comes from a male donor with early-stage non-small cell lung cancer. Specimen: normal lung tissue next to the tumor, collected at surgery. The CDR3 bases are TGTGCCAGCAGCCACCTAATAAATAAGTCACCCCTCCACTTT. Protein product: CASSHLINKSPLHF.